The 17 T cell receptor beta chains below come from one sample, sequenced in a study of T cell repertoires in cytomegalovirus infection. MiXCR, applied by TCRdb to the reads, yields one record per CDR3 protein. The sample has nearly 450,000 distinct CDR3 sequences; roughly 30% are singletons. The sequencing sample was made of PBMCs. Receptors were obtained from a human donor in good health (CMV status not recorded). Some clones in this sample may be carry-over from other donors' samples.

The chain carries TRBV6-1 and TRBJ1-2; 8 bases match TRBD1. Germline V gene data show CDR1 as MNHNS and CDR2 as SASEGT. The junction had 12 bases not matched to a gene; V was cut back by 7 bases and J by 2 bases. The CDR3 sequence is 16 residues long. The CDR3 reads CASTLNQGAWNYGYTF. The CDR3, as DNA: TGTGCCAGCACCCTAAATCAGGGGGCCTGGAACTATGGCTACACCTTC.

The J gene is TRBJ1-2, the V gene TRBV25-1; D is unclear. CDR3 length: 15 amino acids. Trimming took off 7 bases at V and 0 bases at J, with 15 bases between the two ends. Per germline, CDR1 MGHDK and CDR2 SYGVNS. CDR3 residues: CASTSTIGPNYGYTF. The CDR3 region has the DNA TGTGCCAGCACCAGCACAATCGGACCTAACTATGGCTACACCTTC.

This clonotype came up a few times. For the CDR3, the DNA is TGTGCAAATGGGCGGTTGAAAAGAACTGAAGCTTTCTTT. Translated, it gives CANGRLKRTEAFF. The J gene is TRBJ1-1, the V gene TRBV2; no reliable D call. Germline CDR1 SNHLY, CDR2 FYNNEI. This CDR3 contains 13 residues.

This clonotype has more than one count but fewer than ten. The chain is built from TRBV20-1 and TRBJ2-3; TRBD2 matches at 10 bases. Unmatched junction bases numbered 14, after V lost 5 bases and J lost 0 bases. From germline, CDR1 is DFQATT and CDR2 SNEGSKA (reference sequence). The CDR3 totals 18 residues. The CDR3 protein is CSAPGLALEHTSTDTQYF. CDR3 DNA: TGCAGTGCTCCGGGACTAGCGTTAGAACACACTAGCACAGATACGCAGTATTTT.

This clonotype has only a few counts. V gene TRBV11-2 combines with J gene TRBJ1-1; D gene ambiguous. CDR3 size: 14 residues. Germline V gives CDR1 SGHAT, CDR2 FQNNGV. V was clipped by 6 bases and J by 1 base, with 12 bases between them. The DNA for the CDR3 is TGTGCCAGCAGTCGAGGGATTACGAACACTGAAGCTTTCTTT. Residues: CASSRGITNTEAFF.

The chain carries TRBV7-2 and TRBJ2-3; D is perhaps TRBD2 (5 bases). CDR1 and CDR2 (germline): SGHTA, FQGNSA. Trimming cost V 5 bases and J 2 bases, with 23 bases left between them. This CDR3 is 18 amino acids long. The CDR3 DNA sequence: TGTGCCAGCAGCAAAAGAGGCGGAATAGCGTGGGACACAGATACGCAGTATTTT. This encodes CASSKRGGIAWDTDTQYF.

This clonotype appeared a few times. The chain couples TRBV10-3 to TRBJ2-2, with 7 bases matching TRBD1. Trimming removed 3 bases from V and 5 bases from J; junction bases left unmatched: 6. Per the germline V gene, CDR1 is ENHRY and CDR2 is SYGVKD. The CDR3 loop spans 15 amino acids. CDR3 in amino acids: CAISENKGATGELFF. CDR3 bases: TGTGCCATCAGTGAAAATAAGGGGGCGACCGGGGAGCTGTTTTTT.

This clonotype has only a few counts. The rearrangement joins TRBV2 to TRBJ2-2; TRBD2 agrees at 9 bases. With V trimmed by 8 bases and J by 7 bases, 14 bases remained unmatched. Germline lookup yields CDR1 SNHLY and CDR2 FYNNEI. CDR3 length: 16 residues. The CDR3 loop is CASYSASGEGSGELFF. The CDR3 DNA sequence: TGTGCCAGCTACTCTGCTAGCGGGGAAGGGAGCGGGGAGCTGTTTTTT.

The chain links TRBV4-3 to TRBJ1-5; D not resolved. The CDR3 sequence is 15 residues long. Germline V gene sequence: CDR1 LGHNA, CDR2 YSLEER. Trimming took off 0 bases at V and 3 bases at J, with 9 bases between the two ends. The CDR3 is CASSQEGGPNQPQHF. As DNA, the CDR3 is TGCGCCAGCAGCCAAGAGGGAGGGCCCAATCAGCCCCAGCATTTT.

V is TRBV25-1 and J is TRBJ1-1; maybe TRBD1 (6 bases). CDR3 length: 13 amino acids. V dropped 9 bases and J dropped 6 bases, with 17 bases sitting between them. Germline values: CDR1 MGHDK, CDR2 SYGVNS. CDR3 sequence (DNA): TGTGCCAGTAAACACAGGGTTTCCCCTGAAGCTTTCTTT. This encodes CASKHRVSPEAFF.

The gene calls are TRBV5-1 and TRBJ2-7; D gene ambiguous. CDR1 is SGHRS, CDR2 YFSETQ, per germline. The CDR3 consists of 14 residues. V lost 4 bases and J 1 base, leaving 12 bases between the germline ends. This chain's CDR3 is CASSRTPPSYEQYF. The CDR3 DNA sequence: TGCGCCAGCAGCCGTACACCCCCGTCCTACGAGCAGTACTTC. Full variable domain (outside the CDR3, taken from reference TRBV5-1 and TRBJ2-7): KAGVTQTPRYLIKTRGQQVTLSCSPISGHRSVSWYQQTPGQGLQFLFEYFSETQRNKGNFPGRFSGRQFSNSRSEMNVSTLELGDSALYLCASSRTPPSYEQYFGPGTRLTVT.

This clonotype was detected a few times. V gene TRBV30 combines with J gene TRBJ2-2; 9 nucleotides line up with TRBD1. Germline V gene data show CDR1 as GTSNPN and CDR2 as SVGIG (reference sequence). Losses at the gene ends were 4 bases for V and 3 bases for J; bases not matched to a gene: 9. The CDR3 is 16 residues long. The CDR3 is CAWTLLQGADTGELFF. In nucleotides, the CDR3 is TGTGCCTGGACCCTCCTACAGGGGGCGGACACCGGGGAGCTGTTTTTT.

V and J are TRBV14 and TRBJ2-2, with 11 bases that match TRBD1. Trimming took 4 bases from V and 6 from J; bases not matched to a gene: 7. Germline assignment: CDR1 SGHDN and CDR2 FVKESK. The CDR3 is 16 amino acids. CDR3 nucleotides: TGTGCCAGCAGCCGCCAACCGGGACAGGGGGCCGGGGAGCTGTTTTTT. It is translated as CASSRQPGQGAGELFF.

This clonotype has just a few counts. The DNA for the CDR3 is TGCGCCAGCAGTGAGGGGGGTTGGATTCCCCTCTTAAATAATTCACCCCTCCACTTT. This codes for CASSEGGWIPLLNNSPLHF. The chain recombines TRBV10-2 with TRBJ1-6, with a weak D call TRBD1 (5 bases). The CDR3 sequence is 19 residues long. V shed 2 bases and J shed 5 bases, with 22 bases lying between them. Germline V gene sequence: CDR1 WSHSY, CDR2 SAAADI.

The rearrangement uses TRBV20-1 and TRBJ2-7; a weak D match, TRBD1 (6 bases). Germline-derived CDR1 and CDR2 are DFQATT and SNEGSKA (reference sequence). V was shortened by 3 bases and J by 4 bases, with 13 bases between the two germline ends. CDR3 length equals 13 residues. This chain's CDR3 is CSARTRTDYEQYF. The CDR3 DNA follows: TGCAGTGCTAGGACAAGGACAGATTACGAGCAGTACTTC.

This clonotype was seen a single time. V and J are TRBV27 and TRBJ2-3; perhaps TRBD2 as D (5 bases). In germline, CDR1 is MNHEY, CDR2 SMNVEV (reference sequence). Deletions cut 6 bases from V and 6 bases from J, with 13 bases between. The CDR3 runs 13 residues. CDR3: CASRLVSGDTQYF. The CDR3 coding sequence is TGTGCCAGCAGACTAGTGAGTGGCGATACGCAGTATTTT.

This clonotype was seen a few times. This chain connects TRBV20-1 to TRBJ2-7; 10 bases are shared with TRBD1. V lost 6 bases, J lost 4 bases, and 18 bases stayed unmatched. CDR3 length equals 17 residues. In germline, CDR1 is DFQATT, CDR2 SNEGSKA (reference sequence). The DNA of the CDR3 is TGCAGTGCACCCAACACGCCGGGACAGGGGTTGAGGTACGAGCAGTACTTC. Translated: CSAPNTPGQGLRYEQYF.